These 18 T cell receptor beta chains came from one sample sequenced in a study of T cells in Graves' hyperthyroidism and ophthalmopathy. Amplified regions were TCR beta CDR3 sequences from RNA transcripts. HTBI primers were the set used in a first-round RT-PCR of the TCR CDR3. MiXCR, run by TCRdb on the multiplex PCR reads, gives a single entry per CDR3 protein. The table records 490,000 or so distinct CDR3 sequences, less than 20% of them present only once. The sample was blood. Receptor source: a middle-aged man with Graves' ophthalmopathy.

This rearrangement joins TRBV19 to TRBJ1-1; maybe TRBD1 (5 bases). Trimming cost V 3 bases and J 0 bases, with 14 bases left between them. Germline CDR1 and CDR2: LNHDA and SQIVND (reference sequence). CDR3 length equals 16 residues. CDR3 sequence reads: CASSILQGKLNTEAFF. CDR3 nucleotides: TGTGCCAGTAGTATTCTCCAGGGCAAGTTGAACACTGAAGCTTTCTTT.

The J gene is TRBJ1-5, the V gene TRBV19, with D unclear. The CDR3 extends over 14 amino acids. The ends were cut back, 6 bases at V and 4 bases at J, with 13 bases in the middle. Germline CDR1 reads LNHDA; CDR2 reads SQIVND (reference sequence). The chain's CDR3 is CASREHRPNQPQHF. CDR3 nucleotide sequence: TGTGCCAGTAGAGAACACAGACCTAATCAGCCCCAGCATTTT.

The CDR3 region has the DNA TGTGCCAGCAGTGAAGAGGGAAGGAATGAAAAACTGTTTTTT. It encodes CASSEEGRNEKLFF. The chain links TRBV2 to TRBJ1-4; D not resolved. The CDR3 is 14 amino acids. The V and J ends lost 1 base and 5 bases respectively, with 8 bases between them. Per germline, CDR1 SNHLY and CDR2 FYNNEI. The full variable domain, with the rest looked up from reference TRBV2 and TRBJ1-4, is EPEVTQTPSHQVTQMGQEVILRCVPISNHLYFYWYRQILGQKVEFLVSFYNNEISEKSEIFDDQFSVERPDGSNFTLKIRSTKLEDSAMYFCASSEEGRNEKLFFGSGTQLSVL.

The chain employs TRBV5-1 and TRBJ1-6, with D tentatively TRBD1 (5 bases). The CDR3 sequence is 15 residues long. V shed 2 bases and J shed 7 bases, with 13 bases lying between them. Germline CDR1 SGHRS, CDR2 YFSETQ. The CDR3 reads CASSFSSGENSPLHF. The DNA of the CDR3 is TGCGCCAGCAGCTTTTCCTCGGGGGAAAATTCACCCCTCCACTTT. Filled out from reference TRBV5-1 and TRBJ1-6, the complete variable domain reads KAGVTQTPRYLIKTRGQQVTLSCSPISGHRSVSWYQQTPGQGLQFLFEYFSETQRNKGNFPGRFSGRQFSNSRSEMNVSTLELGDSALYLCASSFSSGENSPLHFGNGTRLTVT.

The J gene is TRBJ2-3, the V gene TRBV14; possible D gene TRBD2, 6 bases. This CDR3 has 14 amino acids. V gave up 1 base and J gave up 8 bases, with 13 bases separating them. CDR1 is SGHDN, CDR2 FVKESK, per germline. The CDR3, as DNA: TGTGCCAGCAGCCAAGCTCGGGGGACGGGTACGCAGTATTTT. It is translated as CASSQARGTGTQYF. Looking up the rest from reference TRBV14 and TRBJ2-3 gives the full variable domain: EAGVTQFPSHSVIEKGQTVTLRCDPISGHDNLYWYRRVMGKEIKFLLHFVKESKQDESGMPNNRFLAERTGGTYSTLKVQPAELEDSGVYFCASSQARGTGTQYFGPGTRLTVL.

This clonotype has at least ten counts. The gene calls are TRBV10-3 and TRBJ1-5; possibly TRBD1 for D (5 bases). This CDR3 has 16 amino acids. Trimming pared 0 bases from V and 2 bases from J, leaving 11 bases between. Germline-derived CDR1 and CDR2 are ENHRY and SYGVKD. CDR3 loop: CAISESSGVGNQPQHF. In DNA, the CDR3 is TGTGCCATCAGTGAGTCCTCGGGGGTGGGCAATCAGCCCCAGCATTTT.

In DNA form, the CDR3 reads TGTGCCAGCAGTCAGCAGGGAACCTACAATGAGCAGTTCTTC. Its translation: CASSQQGTYNEQFF. The V gene is TRBV7-8, the J gene TRBJ2-1; tentatively, D is TRBD1 (5 bases). Trimming took 6 bases from V and 2 from J, leaving 11 bases between them. This CDR3 is 14 amino acids long. The germline V gene encodes CDR1 SGHVS and CDR2 FQNEAQ. The full variable domain, with the rest looked up from reference TRBV7-8 and TRBJ2-1, is GAGVSQSPRYKVAKRGQDVALRCDPISGHVSLFWYQQALGQGPEFLTYFQNEAQLDKSGLPSDRFFAERPEGSVSTLKIQRTQQEDSAVYLCASSQQGTYNEQFFGPGTRLTVL.

This clonotype was seen a handful of times. The gene calls are TRBV28 and TRBJ2-1, with a weak D call TRBD2 (5 bases). The CDR3 consists of 15 residues. Germline V lookup: CDR1 MDHEN, CDR2 SYDVKM. Between the trimmed V and J ends, which lost 3 bases and 4 bases, there was a span of 13 bases. CDR3 sequence (DNA): TGTGCCAGCAGTTTCGAGGGAGTTGGGTACAATGAGCAGTTCTTC. As protein: CASSFEGVGYNEQFF.

Details on this clonotype: Mismatch with germline at one junction end may stem from a read error. The chain joins TRBV7-2 to TRBJ2-5; no clear D. CDR1 and CDR2 (germline): SGHTA, FQGNSA. The CDR3 has 12 amino acids. The CDR3 loop reads CASSQPKETRYF. CDR3 in DNA: TGTGCCAGCAGCCAACCTAAAGAGACCCGGTACTTC.

In this sample, this clonotype turned up many times. The chain couples TRBV9 to TRBJ2-2; 7 bases are a match to TRBD1. The V gene's germline CDR1 is SGDLS and CDR2 YYNGEE. Trimming at V came to 0 bases and at J to 2 bases, leaving 1 base not matched to a gene. The CDR3 is 15 residues long. In nucleotides, the CDR3 is TGTGCCAGCAGCGTAGGACAGGGTAACACCGGGGAGCTGTTTTTT. Translating gives CASSVGQGNTGELFF.

This clonotype has only a few counts. The chain links TRBV6-1 to TRBJ1-5; D unresolved. Trimming cost V 5 bases and J 9 bases, with 17 bases left between them. The CDR3 is 14 residues long. CDR1 is MNHNS and CDR2 is SASEGT in the germline V gene. CDR3 nucleotides: TGTGCCAGCAGTAAGCCCGAAATCCCAGGGCCCCAGCATTTT. Protein product: CASSKPEIPGPQHF.

The V and J genes are TRBV20-1 and TRBJ2-3; TRBD2 matches 7 bases. This CDR3 has 17 amino acids. V lost 5 bases, J lost 6 bases, and 20 bases stayed unmatched. Germline V gene lookup returns CDR1 DFQATT and CDR2 SNEGSKA (reference sequence). The CDR3 DNA follows: TGCAGTGCTGGGGCAATGACTAGCACCTACCGGTGGGATACGCAGTATTTT. It codes for CSAGAMTSTYRWDTQYF.

This clonotype appeared many times. V usage is TRBV18 and J usage is TRBJ2-1; D may be TRBD2 (7 bases). The CDR3 spans 15 residues. V was clipped by 8 bases and J by 2 bases, with 16 bases between them. Germline V gene lookup returns CDR1 KGHSH and CDR2 LQKENI. Here the CDR3 reads CASQPGGQAYNEQFF. The CDR3 DNA reads as TGTGCCAGCCAACCCGGGGGGCAGGCCTACAATGAGCAGTTCTTC.

This clonotype has at least ten counts. The V gene is TRBV12-3 or TRBV12-4, the J gene TRBJ2-1; 11 bases map to TRBD2. Germline trimming cut 7 bases from V and 6 bases from J; bases unmatched to any gene: 17. CDR3 size: 18 residues. CDR3 in amino acids: CASIILGLAGGLFNEQFF. DNA for the CDR3: TGTGCCAGCATCATTCTCGGGCTAGCGGGGGGCCTTTTCAATGAGCAGTTCTTC.

There are many counts of this clonotype. The chain recombines TRBV18 with TRBJ2-3; 10 bases map to TRBD2. V shed 2 bases, J shed 2 bases, and the junction held 4 bases outside the gene matches. There are 16 residues in the CDR3. Germline CDR1 reads KGHSH; CDR2 reads LQKENI. The chain's CDR3 is CASSPWTSGNTDTQYF. DNA of the CDR3: TGTGCCAGCTCACCATGGACTAGCGGAAACACAGATACGCAGTATTTT.

This clonotype was counted between two and nine times. Mismatch with germline at one junction end may stem from a read error. V and J are TRBV11-2 and TRBJ2-1; D not certain. Germline lookup yields CDR1 SGHAT and CDR2 FQNNGV. The CDR3 contains 12 residues. In DNA form, the CDR3 reads TGTGCCAGTAGCTTTTCCAAGAATGAGCAGTTCTTC. It translates to CASSFSKNEQFF.

The chain employs TRBV29-1 and TRBJ2-4; D may correspond to TRBD1 or TRBD2 (5 bases each). V was shortened by 6 bases and J by 4 bases, with 16 bases between the two germline ends. The length of the CDR3 is 14 residues. The germline V gene has CDR1 SQVTM and CDR2 ANQGSEA. CDR3 residues: CSVIGTAGKNIQYF. CDR3 DNA sequence: TGCAGCGTGATAGGGACCGCAGGGAAAAACATTCAGTACTTC. Together with reference TRBV29-1 and TRBJ2-4, the CDR3 gives the full variable domain: SAVISQKPSRDICQRGTSLTIQCQVDSQVTMMFWYRQQPGQSLTLIATANQGSEATYESGFVIDKFPISRPNLTFSTLTVSNMSPEDSSIYLCSVIGTAGKNIQYFGAGTRLSVL.

CDR3 sequence: CASSSPSGGPSYNEQFF. The CDR3 coding sequence is TGTGCCAGCAGCTCTCCTAGCGGGGGGCCCTCCTACAATGAGCAGTTCTTC. V and J are TRBV7-9 and TRBJ2-1, with 11 bases fitting TRBD2. The CDR3 covers 17 residues. Germline CDR1 reads SEHNR; CDR2 reads FQNEAQ (reference sequence). J gave up 0 bases and V 4 bases, and 5 bases lay outside the gene matches.